This T cell receptor beta chain was captured by sequencing in a study of blood T cell repertoires in COVID-19. Background on the study: PBMCs, B-cell-depleted T cells, or T cells provided the cDNA or gDNA that made up the material.

Germline V lookup: CDR1 SGHRS, CDR2 YFSETQ. The CDR3 sequence is 15 residues long. With V trimmed by 4 bases and J by 3 bases, 6 bases remained unmatched. Clones were sequenced by immunoSEQ multiplex PCR, and TCRdb holds only the in-frame ones, with some missing. The sample records 350,000 to 450,000 clones, about 89% being singletons. The material sequenced was PBMCs or T cells enriched from blood (not recorded which). The receptor was isolated from a man aged 40-50 years in a cohort exposed to, infected with or recovered from COVID-19 (not recorded which). The chain couples TRBV5-1 to TRBJ1-2; 10 nucleotides align to TRBD1. The CDR3 reads CASSRQGAIDYGYTF. Written as DNA, the CDR3 is TGCGCCAGCAGCCGACAGGGGGCCATTGACTATGGCTACACCTTC.